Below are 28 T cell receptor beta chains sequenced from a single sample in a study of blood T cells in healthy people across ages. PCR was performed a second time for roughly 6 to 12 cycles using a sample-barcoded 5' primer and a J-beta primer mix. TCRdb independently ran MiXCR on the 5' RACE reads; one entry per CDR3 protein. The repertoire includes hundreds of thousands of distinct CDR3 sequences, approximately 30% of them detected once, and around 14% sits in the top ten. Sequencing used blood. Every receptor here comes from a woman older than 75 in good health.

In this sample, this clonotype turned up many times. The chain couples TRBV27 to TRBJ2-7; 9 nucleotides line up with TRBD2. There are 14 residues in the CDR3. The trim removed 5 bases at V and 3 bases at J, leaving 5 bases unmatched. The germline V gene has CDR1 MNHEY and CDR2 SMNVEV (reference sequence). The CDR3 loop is CASSPKRGVYEQYF. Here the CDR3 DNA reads TGTGCCAGCAGTCCTAAGCGGGGGGTCTACGAGCAGTACTTC.

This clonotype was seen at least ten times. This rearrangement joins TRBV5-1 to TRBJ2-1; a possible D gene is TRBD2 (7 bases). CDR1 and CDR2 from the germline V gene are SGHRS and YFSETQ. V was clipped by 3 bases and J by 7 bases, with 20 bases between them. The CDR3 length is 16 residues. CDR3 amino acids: CASSSGRGGAGNEQFF. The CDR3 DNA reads TGCGCCAGCAGCTCCGGGCGAGGGGGGGCTGGGAATGAGCAGTTCTTC. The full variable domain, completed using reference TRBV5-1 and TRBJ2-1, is KAGVTQTPRYLIKTRGQQVTLSCSPISGHRSVSWYQQTPGQGLQFLFEYFSETQRNKGNFPGRFSGRQFSNSRSEMNVSTLELGDSALYLCASSSGRGGAGNEQFFGPGTRLTVL.

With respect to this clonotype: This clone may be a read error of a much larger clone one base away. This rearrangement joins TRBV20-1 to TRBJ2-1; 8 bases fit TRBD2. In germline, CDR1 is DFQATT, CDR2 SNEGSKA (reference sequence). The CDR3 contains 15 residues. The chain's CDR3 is CNARDLIAGTNEQFF. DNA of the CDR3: TGCAATGCTAGAGATCTAATAGCGGGGACGAATGAGCAGTTCTTC.

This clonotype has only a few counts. CDR3 coding DNA: TGTGCCAGCGGGAAGTTTAACAATGAGCAGTTCTTC. Translation: CASGKFNNEQFF. V is TRBV6-2 or TRBV6-3 and J is TRBJ2-1; D not resolved. V lost 8 bases and J lost 5, with 10 bases in between. CDR3 length: 12 amino acids. The germline CDR1 and CDR2 sequences are MNHEY and SVGEGT.

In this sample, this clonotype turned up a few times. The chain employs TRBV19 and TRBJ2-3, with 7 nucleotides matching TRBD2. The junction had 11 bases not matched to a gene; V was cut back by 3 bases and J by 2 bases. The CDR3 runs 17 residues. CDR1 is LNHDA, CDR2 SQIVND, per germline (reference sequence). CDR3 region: CASSILAAQTPTDTQYF. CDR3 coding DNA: TGTGCCAGTAGTATCCTAGCGGCCCAAACACCCACAGATACGCAGTATTTT.

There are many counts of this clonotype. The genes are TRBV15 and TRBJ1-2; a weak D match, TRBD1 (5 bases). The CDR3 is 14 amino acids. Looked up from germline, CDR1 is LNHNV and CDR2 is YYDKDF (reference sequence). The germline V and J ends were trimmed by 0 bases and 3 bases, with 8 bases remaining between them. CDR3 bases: TGTGCCACCAGCAGAGATCGGGGGGACTATGGCTACACCTTC. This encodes CATSRDRGDYGYTF.

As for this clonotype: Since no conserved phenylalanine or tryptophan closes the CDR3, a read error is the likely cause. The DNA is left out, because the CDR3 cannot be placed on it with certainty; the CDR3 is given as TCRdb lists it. The CDR3 sequence is CSAGGGTQVSTFGS. This sequence joins TRBV20-1 and TRBJ2-5; the table's D call, TRBD1, was not checked against the DNA. The CDR3 contains 14 residues when both ends are counted. Germline V gene data show CDR1 as DFQATT and CDR2 as SNEGSKA (reference sequence).

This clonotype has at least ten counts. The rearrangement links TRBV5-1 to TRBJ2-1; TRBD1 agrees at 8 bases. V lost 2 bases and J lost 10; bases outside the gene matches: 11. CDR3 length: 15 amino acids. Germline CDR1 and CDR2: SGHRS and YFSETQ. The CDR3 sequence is CASSFEGQGAREQFF. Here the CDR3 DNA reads TGCGCCAGCAGCTTCGAGGGGCAGGGGGCGCGGGAGCAGTTCTTC.

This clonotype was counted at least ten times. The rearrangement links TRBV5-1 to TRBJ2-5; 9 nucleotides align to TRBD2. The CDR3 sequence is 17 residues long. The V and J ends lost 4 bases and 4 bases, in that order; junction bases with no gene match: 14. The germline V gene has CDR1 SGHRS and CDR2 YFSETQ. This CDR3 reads CASSRAGTSPTRETQYF. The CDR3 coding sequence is TGCGCCAGCAGCCGGGCCGGGACTAGCCCTACTCGAGAGACCCAGTACTTC.

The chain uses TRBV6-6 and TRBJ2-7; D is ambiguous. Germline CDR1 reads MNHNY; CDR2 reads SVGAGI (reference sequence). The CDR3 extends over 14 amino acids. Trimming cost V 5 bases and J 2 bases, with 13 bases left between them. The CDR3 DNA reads TGTGCCAGCAGTAGGAGACTCACTCCCTACGAGCAGTACTTC. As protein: CASSRRLTPYEQYF.

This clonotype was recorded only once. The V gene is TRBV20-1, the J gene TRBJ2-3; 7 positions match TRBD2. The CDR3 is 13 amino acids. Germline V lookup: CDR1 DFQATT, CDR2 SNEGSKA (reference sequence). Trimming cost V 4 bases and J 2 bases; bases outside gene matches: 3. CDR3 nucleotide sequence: TGCAGTGCTAAGAGCGGGAACACAGATACGCAGTATTTT. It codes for CSAKSGNTDTQYF.

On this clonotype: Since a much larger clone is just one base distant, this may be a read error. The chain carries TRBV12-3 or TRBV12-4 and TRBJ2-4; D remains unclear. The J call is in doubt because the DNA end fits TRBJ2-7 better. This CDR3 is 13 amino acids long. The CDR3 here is CASSIQSPYEQYF. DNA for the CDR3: TGTGCCAGCAGTATACAGTCCCCCTACGAGCAGTACTTC.

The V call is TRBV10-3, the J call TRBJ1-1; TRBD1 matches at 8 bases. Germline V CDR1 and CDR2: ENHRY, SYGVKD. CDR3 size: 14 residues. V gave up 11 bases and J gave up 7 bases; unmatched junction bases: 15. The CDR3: CAHGYGQGIGEAFF. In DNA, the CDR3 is TGTGCCCACGGGTACGGACAGGGAATAGGTGAAGCTTTCTTT.

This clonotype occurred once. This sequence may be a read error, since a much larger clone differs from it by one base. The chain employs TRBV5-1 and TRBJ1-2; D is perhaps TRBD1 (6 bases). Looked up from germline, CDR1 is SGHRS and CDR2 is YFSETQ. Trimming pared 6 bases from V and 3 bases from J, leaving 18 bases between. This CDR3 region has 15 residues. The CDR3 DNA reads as TGCGCCAGCAACTCTGGACAGCAGACGGACTATGGCTACACCTTC. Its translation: CASNSGQQTDYGYTF.

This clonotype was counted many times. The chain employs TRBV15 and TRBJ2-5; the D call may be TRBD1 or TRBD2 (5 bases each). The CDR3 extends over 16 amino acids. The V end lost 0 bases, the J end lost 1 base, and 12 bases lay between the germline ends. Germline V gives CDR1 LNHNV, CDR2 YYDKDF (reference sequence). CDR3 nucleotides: TGTGCCACCAGCAGAGATGGGGACGTGATCCAAGAGACCCAGTACTTC. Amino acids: CATSRDGDVIQETQYF. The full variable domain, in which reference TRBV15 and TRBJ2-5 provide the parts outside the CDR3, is DAMVIQNPRYQVTQFGKPVTLSCSQTLNHNVMYWYQQKSSQAPKLLFHYYDKDFNNEADTPDNFQSRRPNTSFCFLDIRSPGLGDTAMYLCATSRDGDVIQETQYFGPGTRLLVL.

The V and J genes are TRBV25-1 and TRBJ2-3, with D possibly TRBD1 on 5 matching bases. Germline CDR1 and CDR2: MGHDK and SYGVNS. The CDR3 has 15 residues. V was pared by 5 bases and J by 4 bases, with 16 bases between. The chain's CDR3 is CASSMGRVPSDTQYF. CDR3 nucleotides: TGTGCCAGCAGTATGGGCAGGGTTCCGTCAGATACGCAGTATTTT.

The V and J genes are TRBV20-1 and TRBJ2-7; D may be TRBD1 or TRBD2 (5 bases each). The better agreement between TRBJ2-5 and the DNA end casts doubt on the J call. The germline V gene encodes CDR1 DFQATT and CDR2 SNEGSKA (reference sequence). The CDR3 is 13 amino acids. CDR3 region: CSAPAQGRETQYF. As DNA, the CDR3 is TGCAGTGCCCCCGCCCAGGGACGAGAGACCCAGTACTTC.

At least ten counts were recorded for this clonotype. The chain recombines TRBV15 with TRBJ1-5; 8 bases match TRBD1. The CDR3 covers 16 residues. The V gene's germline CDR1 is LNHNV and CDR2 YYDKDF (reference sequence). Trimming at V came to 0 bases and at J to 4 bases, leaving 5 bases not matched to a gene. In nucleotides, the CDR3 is TGTGCCACCAGCAGAGATGGCGGACAGGGAAATCAGCCCCAGCATTTT. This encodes CATSRDGGQGNQPQHF. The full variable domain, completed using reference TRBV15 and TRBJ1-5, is DAMVIQNPRYQVTQFGKPVTLSCSQTLNHNVMYWYQQKSSQAPKLLFHYYDKDFNNEADTPDNFQSRRPNTSFCFLDIRSPGLGDTAMYLCATSRDGGQGNQPQHFGDGTRLSIL.

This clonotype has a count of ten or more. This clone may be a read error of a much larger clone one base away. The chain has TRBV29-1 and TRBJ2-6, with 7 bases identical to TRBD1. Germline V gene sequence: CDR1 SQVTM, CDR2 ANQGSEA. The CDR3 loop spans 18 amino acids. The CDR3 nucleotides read TGCAGCGTTGAAGATCGAAGCAGGGGGTTCTCTGGGGCCAACGTCCGGACTTTC. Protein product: CSVEDRSRGFSGANVRTF.

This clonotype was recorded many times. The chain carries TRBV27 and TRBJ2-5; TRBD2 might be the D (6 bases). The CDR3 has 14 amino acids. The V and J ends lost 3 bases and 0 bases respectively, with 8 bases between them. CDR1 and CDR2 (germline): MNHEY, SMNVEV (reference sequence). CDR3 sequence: CASSFWGDQETQYF. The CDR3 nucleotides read TGTGCCAGCAGTTTCTGGGGGGACCAAGAGACCCAGTACTTC.

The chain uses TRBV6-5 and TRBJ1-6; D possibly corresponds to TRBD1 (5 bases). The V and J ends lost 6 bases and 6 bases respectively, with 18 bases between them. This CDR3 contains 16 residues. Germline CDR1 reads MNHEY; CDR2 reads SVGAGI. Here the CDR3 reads CASRPPGSGGNSPLHF. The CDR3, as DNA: TGTGCCAGCAGACCCCCAGGGTCTGGGGGTAATTCACCCCTCCACTTT.

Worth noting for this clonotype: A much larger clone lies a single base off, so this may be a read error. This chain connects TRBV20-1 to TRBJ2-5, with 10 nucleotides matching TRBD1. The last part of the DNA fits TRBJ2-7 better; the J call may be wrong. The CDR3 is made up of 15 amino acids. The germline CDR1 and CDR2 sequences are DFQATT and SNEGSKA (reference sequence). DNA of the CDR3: TGCAGTGCTGGTTCATGGACAGGGGGGAGGGGCGAGCAGTACTTC. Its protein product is CSAGSWTGGRGEQYF.

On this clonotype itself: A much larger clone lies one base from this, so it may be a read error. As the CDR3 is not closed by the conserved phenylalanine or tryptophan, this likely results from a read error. The CDR3 spells CASSSLPVSGANVLTC. CDR3 nucleotides: TGTGCCAGCAGCTCTCTACCGGTCTCTGGGGCCAACGTCCTGACTTGC. The V call is TRBV9, the J call TRBJ2-6; D remains unclear. This CDR3 region has 16 residues. Per germline, CDR1 SGDLS and CDR2 YYNGEE. V was cut by 4 bases and J by 0 bases, with 11 bases left in between.

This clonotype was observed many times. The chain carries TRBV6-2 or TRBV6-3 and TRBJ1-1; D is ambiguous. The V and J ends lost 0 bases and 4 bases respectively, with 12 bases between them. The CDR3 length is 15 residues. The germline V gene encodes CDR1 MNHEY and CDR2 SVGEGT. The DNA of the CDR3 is TGTGCCAGCAGTTACTCCTCTGACCGTGGCACTGAAGCTTTCTTT. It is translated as CASSYSSDRGTEAFF.

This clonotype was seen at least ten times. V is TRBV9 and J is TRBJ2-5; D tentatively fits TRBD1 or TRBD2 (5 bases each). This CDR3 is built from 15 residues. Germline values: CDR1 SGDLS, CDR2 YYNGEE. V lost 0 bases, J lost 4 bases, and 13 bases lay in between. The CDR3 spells CASSVDGTAPETQYF. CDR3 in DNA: TGTGCCAGCAGCGTAGATGGGACCGCCCCAGAGACCCAGTACTTC.

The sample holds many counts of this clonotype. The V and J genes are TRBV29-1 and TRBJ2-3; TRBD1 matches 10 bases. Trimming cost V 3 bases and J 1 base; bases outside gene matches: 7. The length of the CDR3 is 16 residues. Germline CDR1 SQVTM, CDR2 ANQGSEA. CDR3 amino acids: CSVESGQGGRTDTQYF. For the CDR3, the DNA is TGCAGCGTTGAGTCTGGACAGGGGGGCCGCACAGATACGCAGTATTTT.

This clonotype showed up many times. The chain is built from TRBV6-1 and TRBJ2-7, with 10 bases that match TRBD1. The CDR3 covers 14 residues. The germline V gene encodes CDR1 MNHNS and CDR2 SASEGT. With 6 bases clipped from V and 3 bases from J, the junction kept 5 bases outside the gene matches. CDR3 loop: CASRPDRGVYEQYF. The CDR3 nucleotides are TGTGCCAGCAGACCGGACAGGGGGGTCTACGAGCAGTACTTC.

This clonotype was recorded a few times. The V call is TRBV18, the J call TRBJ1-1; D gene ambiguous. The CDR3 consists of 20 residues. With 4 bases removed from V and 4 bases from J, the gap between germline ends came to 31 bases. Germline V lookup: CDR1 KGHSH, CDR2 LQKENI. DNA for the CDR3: TGTGCCAGCTCACTTTCGCCGGGAAATATGGGAAGGAGGCTCGGCACTGAAGCTTTCTTT. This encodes CASSLSPGNMGRRLGTEAFF.